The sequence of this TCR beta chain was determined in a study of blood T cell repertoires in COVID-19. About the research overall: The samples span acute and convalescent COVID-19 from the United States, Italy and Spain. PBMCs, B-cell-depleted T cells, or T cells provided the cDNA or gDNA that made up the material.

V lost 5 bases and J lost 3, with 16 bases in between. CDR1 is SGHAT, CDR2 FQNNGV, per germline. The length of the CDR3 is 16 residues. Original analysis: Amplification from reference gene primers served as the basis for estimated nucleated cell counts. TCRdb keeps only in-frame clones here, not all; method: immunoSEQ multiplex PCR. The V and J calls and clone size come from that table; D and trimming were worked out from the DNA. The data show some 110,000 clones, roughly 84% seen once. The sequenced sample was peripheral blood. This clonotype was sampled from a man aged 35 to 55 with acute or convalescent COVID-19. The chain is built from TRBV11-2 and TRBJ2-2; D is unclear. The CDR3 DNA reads TGTGCCAGCAGCGGGCCCTACGACCCATACACCGGGGAGCTGTTTTTT. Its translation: CASSGPYDPYTGELFF.